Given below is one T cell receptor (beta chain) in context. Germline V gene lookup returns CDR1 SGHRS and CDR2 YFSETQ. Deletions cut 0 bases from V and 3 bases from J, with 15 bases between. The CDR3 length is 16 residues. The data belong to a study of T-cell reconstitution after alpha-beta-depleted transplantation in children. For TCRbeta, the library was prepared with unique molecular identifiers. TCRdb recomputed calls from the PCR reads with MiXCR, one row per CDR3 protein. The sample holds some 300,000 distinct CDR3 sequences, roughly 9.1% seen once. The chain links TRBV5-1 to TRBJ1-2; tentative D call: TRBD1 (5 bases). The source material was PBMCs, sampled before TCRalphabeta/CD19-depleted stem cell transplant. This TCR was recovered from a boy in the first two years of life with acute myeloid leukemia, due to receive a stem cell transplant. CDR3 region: CASSLGAPGYDYGYTF. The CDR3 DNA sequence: TGCGCCAGCAGCTTGGGGGCACCAGGGTATGACTATGGCTACACCTTC.